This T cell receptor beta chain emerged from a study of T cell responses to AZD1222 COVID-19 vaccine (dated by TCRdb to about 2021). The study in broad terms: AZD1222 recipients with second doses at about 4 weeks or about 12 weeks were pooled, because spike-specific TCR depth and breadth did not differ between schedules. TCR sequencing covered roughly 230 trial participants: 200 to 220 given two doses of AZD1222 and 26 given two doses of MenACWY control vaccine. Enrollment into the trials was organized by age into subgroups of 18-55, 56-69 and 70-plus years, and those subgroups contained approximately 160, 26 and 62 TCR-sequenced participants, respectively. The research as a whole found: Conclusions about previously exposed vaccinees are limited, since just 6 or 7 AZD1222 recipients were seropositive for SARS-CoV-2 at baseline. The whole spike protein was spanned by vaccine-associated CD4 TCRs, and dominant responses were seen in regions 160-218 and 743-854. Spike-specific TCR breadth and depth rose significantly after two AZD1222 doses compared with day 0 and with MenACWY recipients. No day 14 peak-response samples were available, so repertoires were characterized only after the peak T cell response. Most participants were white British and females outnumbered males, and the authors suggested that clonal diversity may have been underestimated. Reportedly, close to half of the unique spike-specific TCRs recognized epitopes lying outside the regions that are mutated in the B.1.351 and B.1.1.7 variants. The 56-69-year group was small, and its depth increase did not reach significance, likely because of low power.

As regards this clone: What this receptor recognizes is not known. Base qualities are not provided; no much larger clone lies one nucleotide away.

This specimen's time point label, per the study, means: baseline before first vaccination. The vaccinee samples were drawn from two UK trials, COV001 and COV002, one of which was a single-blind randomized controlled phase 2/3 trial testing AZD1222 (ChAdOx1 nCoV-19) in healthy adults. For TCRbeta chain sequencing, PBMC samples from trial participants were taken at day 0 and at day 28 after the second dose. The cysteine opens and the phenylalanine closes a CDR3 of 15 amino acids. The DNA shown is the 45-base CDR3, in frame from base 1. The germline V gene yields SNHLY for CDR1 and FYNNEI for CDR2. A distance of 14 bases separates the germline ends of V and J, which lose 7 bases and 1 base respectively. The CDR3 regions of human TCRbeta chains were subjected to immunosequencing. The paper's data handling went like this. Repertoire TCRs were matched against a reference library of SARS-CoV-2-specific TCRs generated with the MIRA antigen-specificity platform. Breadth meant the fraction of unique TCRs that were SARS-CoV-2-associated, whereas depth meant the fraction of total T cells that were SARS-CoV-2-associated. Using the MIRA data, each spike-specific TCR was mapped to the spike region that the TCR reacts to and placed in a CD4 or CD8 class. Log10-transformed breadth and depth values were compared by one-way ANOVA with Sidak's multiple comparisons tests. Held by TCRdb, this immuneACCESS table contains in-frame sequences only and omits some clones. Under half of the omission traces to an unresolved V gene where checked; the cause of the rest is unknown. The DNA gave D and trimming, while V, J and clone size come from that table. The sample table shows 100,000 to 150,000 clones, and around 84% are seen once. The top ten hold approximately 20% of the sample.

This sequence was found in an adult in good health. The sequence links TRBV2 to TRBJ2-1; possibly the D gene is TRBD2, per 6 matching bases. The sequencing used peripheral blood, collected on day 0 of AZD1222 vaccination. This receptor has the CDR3 CASTRGAGSYNEQFF. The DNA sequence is TGTGCCAGCACTAGAGGGGCGGGGTCCTACAATGAGCAGTTCTTC.